The 19 T cell receptor beta chains given below trace back to one sample, sequenced in a study of blood T cell repertoires in COVID-19. Sequencing was performed with immunoSEQ multiplex PCR; in TCRdb, only in-frame clones are kept and a portion is missing. The sample shows 75,000 to 95,000 clones, roughly 87% of them seen only once. Sequenced input: peripheral blood. These receptors were collected from a woman aged 55-69 years with COVID-19, enrolled during active disease.

J is TRBJ2-5 and V is TRBV7-8; TRBD2 aligns across 7 bases. Germline V lookup: CDR1 SGHVS, CDR2 FQNEAQ. This CDR3 contains 14 residues. V lost 5 bases to trimming and J lost 4 bases; unmatched junction nucleotides: 7. The CDR3 nucleotides read TGTGCCAGCAGCCCGGGGGGTATTCGAGAGACCCAGTACTTC. It encodes CASSPGGIRETQYF.

This chain joins TRBV2 and TRBJ1-6; tentatively, D is TRBD1 (5 bases). V lost 1 base and J lost 4, with 5 bases in between. Germline V lookup: CDR1 SNHLY, CDR2 FYNNEI. The CDR3 has 14 amino acids. CDR3 sequence reads: CASSEDRYNSPLHF. Written as DNA, the CDR3 is TGTGCCAGCAGTGAAGACAGGTATAATTCACCCCTCCACTTT.

The chain recombines TRBV6-5 with TRBJ2-7; no definite D call. Between the trimmed V and J ends, which lost 4 bases and 0 bases, there was a span of 7 bases. Germline values: CDR1 MNHEY, CDR2 SVGAGI. This CDR3 has 13 amino acids. The CDR3 region has the DNA TGTGCCAGCAGTTCCCAAAACTCCTACGAGCAGTACTTC. It specifies CASSSQNSYEQYF.

This chain links TRBV5-1 with TRBJ1-1, with 8 bases fitting TRBD1. With 4 bases clipped from V and 3 bases from J, the junction kept 11 bases outside the gene matches. This CDR3 has 16 residues. Germline V gene data show CDR1 as SGHRS and CDR2 as YFSETQ. The CDR3 protein is CASSLSPGQGDTEAFF. The CDR3, as DNA: TGCGCCAGCAGCCTCTCGCCCGGACAGGGAGACACTGAAGCTTTCTTT.

V usage is TRBV19 and J usage is TRBJ2-7; 15 bases are a match to TRBD2. This CDR3 is built from 15 residues. Germline-derived CDR1 and CDR2 are LNHDA and SQIVND (reference sequence). J gave up 6 bases and V 4 bases, and 4 bases lay outside the gene matches. As DNA, the CDR3 is TGTGCCAGTAGTAAAGGACTAGCGGGGGGGGCCGAGCAGTACTTC. It yields the protein CASSKGLAGGAEQYF.

The chain has TRBV28 and TRBJ1-5; tentative D call: TRBD1 (6 bases). The CDR3 runs to 14 residues. Looked up from germline, CDR1 is MDHEN and CDR2 is SYDVKM. With 5 bases removed from V and 5 bases from J, the gap between germline ends came to 13 bases. The CDR3 DNA sequence: TGTGCCAGCAGTCGAATGGACAGATATCAGCCCCAGCATTTT. Protein: CASSRMDRYQPQHF.

V usage is TRBV11-2 and J usage is TRBJ1-2, with a possible D match to TRBD1 (5 bases). CDR1 and CDR2 (germline): SGHAT, FQNNGV. CDR3 length: 14 residues. Trimming took off 3 bases at V and 7 bases at J, with 15 bases between the two ends. The CDR3 sequence: CASSLAQGSSGYTF. The CDR3 DNA reads TGTGCCAGCAGCTTGGCTCAGGGCTCCAGTGGCTACACCTTC.

The chain carries TRBV6-2 or TRBV6-3 and TRBJ2-1; 12 nucleotides agree with TRBD2. J lost 0 bases, V lost 5 bases, and 8 bases had no gene match. This CDR3 is 18 amino acids long. Germline CDR1 MNHEY, CDR2 SVGEGT. The CDR3 sequence is CASSGLAGLISSYNEQFF. CDR3 in DNA: TGTGCCAGCAGTGGACTAGCGGGGCTTATCAGCTCCTACAATGAGCAGTTCTTC.

V and J are TRBV6-6 and TRBJ1-1, with 9 bases identical to TRBD1. The CDR3 extends over 15 amino acids. Per germline, CDR1 MNHNY and CDR2 SVGAGI (reference sequence). V shed 0 bases and J 6 bases; nucleotides not matched to a gene: 5. CDR3 coding DNA: TGTGCCAGCAGTTACTCACAGGGGGCTGTCGCTGAAGCTTTCTTT. Protein: CASSYSQGAVAEAFF.

This clone was detected once. This chain links TRBV5-1 with TRBJ2-1; TRBD2 aligns across 10 bases. The length of the CDR3 is 16 residues. The V gene end was trimmed by 0 bases and the J gene end by 4 bases; junction bases not matched to a gene: 4. CDR1 SGHRS and CDR2 YFSETQ come from the germline V gene. The CDR3 here is CASSLGSSGGYNEQFF. The CDR3 DNA is TGCGCCAGCAGCTTGGGCTCTAGCGGGGGTTACAATGAGCAGTTCTTC. The whole variable domain, filled in from reference TRBV5-1 and TRBJ2-1, reads KAGVTQTPRYLIKTRGQQVTLSCSPISGHRSVSWYQQTPGQGLQFLFEYFSETQRNKGNFPGRFSGRQFSNSRSEMNVSTLELGDSALYLCASSLGSSGGYNEQFFGPGTRLTVL.

V and J are TRBV19 and TRBJ2-7; 10 nucleotides agree with TRBD1. Germline assignment: CDR1 LNHDA and CDR2 SQIVND (reference sequence). This CDR3 is 12 amino acids long. Trimming cost V 10 bases and J 3 bases; bases outside gene matches: 3. CDR3 protein: CAIRDRGYEQYF. CDR3 DNA sequence: TGTGCCATTCGGGACAGGGGCTACGAGCAGTACTTC.

The rearrangement joins TRBV5-4 to TRBJ2-1, with 9 bases identical to TRBD2. Germline loops: CDR1 SGHNT, CDR2 YYREEE (reference sequence). The CDR3 runs 15 residues. The V gene end was trimmed by 0 bases and the J gene end by 8 bases; junction bases not matched to a gene: 6. CDR3 DNA sequence: TGTGCCAGCAGCTTGGTGGGCGGGGGGGCCTATGAGCAGTTCTTC. Translation gives CASSLVGGGAYEQFF. The variable domain in full, completed from reference TRBV5-4 and TRBJ2-1, reads ETGVTQSPTHLIKTRGQQVTLRCSSQSGHNTVSWYQQALGQGPQFIFQYYREEENGRGNFPPRFSGLQFPNYSSELNVNALELDDSALYLCASSLVGGGAYEQFFGPGTRLTVL.

The genes are TRBV18 and TRBJ2-1; D gene ambiguous. V was pared by 2 bases and J by 7 bases, with 9 bases between. CDR3 length: 13 residues. CDR1 is KGHSH and CDR2 is LQKENI in the germline V gene. CDR3 sequence reads: CASSPVSRNEQFF. Written as DNA, the CDR3 is TGTGCCAGCTCACCAGTGTCGAGAAATGAGCAGTTCTTC.

The CDR3 bases are TGTGCCAGCAGAACCGACAGGGGGAATGGCTACACCTTC. Translated, it gives CASRTDRGNGYTF. The rearrangement joins TRBV6-5 to TRBJ1-2, with TRBD1 identical over 9 bases. CDR3 size: 13 residues. Germline V gives CDR1 MNHEY, CDR2 SVGAGI. V was clipped by 6 bases and J by 6 bases; unmatched bases: 5.

V usage is TRBV7-2 and J usage is TRBJ2-4; weak D call: TRBD2 (5 bases). Trimming pared 7 bases from V and 8 bases from J, leaving 15 bases between. The CDR3 is 13 amino acids. The V gene's germline CDR1 is SGHTA and CDR2 FQGNSA. The chain's CDR3 is CASNSLRGDIQYF. CDR3 DNA: TGTGCCAGCAACTCGCTCCGGGGTGACATTCAGTACTTC.

The chain carries TRBV6-6 and TRBJ1-1, with TRBD1 as a possible D gene (5 bases). Germline-derived CDR1 and CDR2 are MNHNY and SVGAGI (reference sequence). The CDR3 runs 13 residues. V lost 8 bases to trimming and J lost 1 base, with 11 bases between them. CDR3 in DNA: TGTGCCAGCGGGGCGTGGGGGAACACTGAAGCTTTCTTT. It codes for CASGAWGNTEAFF.

The chain has TRBV5-4 and TRBJ2-7; 10 bases match TRBD1. The CDR3 length is 13 residues. Germline loops: CDR1 SGHNT, CDR2 YYREEE (reference sequence). J lost 10 bases, V lost 4 bases, and 8 bases had no gene match. CDR3 loop: CASSLWDRGRQYF. CDR3 sequence (DNA): TGTGCCAGCAGCCTATGGGACAGGGGACGTCAGTACTTC.

The chain uses TRBV28 and TRBJ1-5; D gene uncertain. The CDR3 loop spans 13 amino acids. The germline gives CDR1 MDHEN, CDR2 SYDVKM. V was trimmed by 7 bases and J by 4 bases, leaving 11 bases between them. The CDR3 bases are TGTGCCAGCAACTTGGGCTATAATCAGCCCCAGCATTTT. It is translated as CASNLGYNQPQHF.

This clone appeared once. This sequence joins TRBV11-2 and TRBJ2-1; 14 nucleotides line up with TRBD2. CDR3 length: 17 amino acids. Germline assignment: CDR1 SGHAT and CDR2 FQNNGV. After removal of 5 bases from V and 1 base from J, the junction contained 4 bases not matched to a gene. As DNA, the CDR3 is TGTGCCAGCAGCCCGAGACTAGCGGGGGGGTCCTACAATGAGCAGTTCTTC. It codes for CASSPRLAGGSYNEQFF.